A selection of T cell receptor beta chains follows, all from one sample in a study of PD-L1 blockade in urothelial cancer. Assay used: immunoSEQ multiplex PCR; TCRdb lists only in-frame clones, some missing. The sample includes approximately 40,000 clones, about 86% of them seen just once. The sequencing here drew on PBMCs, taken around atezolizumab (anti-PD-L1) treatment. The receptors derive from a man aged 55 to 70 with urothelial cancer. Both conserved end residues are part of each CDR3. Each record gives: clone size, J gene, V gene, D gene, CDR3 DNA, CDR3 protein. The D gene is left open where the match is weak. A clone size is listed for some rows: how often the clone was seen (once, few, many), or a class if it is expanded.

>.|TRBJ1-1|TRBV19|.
TGTGCCAGTAGTATTGGGGGGGCAACTGAAGCTTTCTTT
CASSIGGATEAFF
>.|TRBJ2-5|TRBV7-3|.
TGTGCCAGCAGCTTAACGGCCAGGGGCCAGGAGACCCAGTACTTC
CASSLTARGQETQYF
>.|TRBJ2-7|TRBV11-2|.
TGTGCCAGCAGCTTAGCGTCGGGAGCTACCTACGAGCAGTACTTC
CASSLASGATYEQYF
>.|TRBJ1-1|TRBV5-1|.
TGCGCCAGTTCTCAACTCAGGGTCGACACTGAAGCTTTCTTT
CASSQLRVDTEAFF
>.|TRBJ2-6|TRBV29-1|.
TGCAGCGTTGAAGAAGGAGGCTCTGGGGCCAACGTCCTGACTTTC
CSVEEGGSGANVLTF
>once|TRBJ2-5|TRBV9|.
TGTGCCAGCAGCGCCCACGGGCCGGGGATGACCCAGTACTTC
CASSAHGPGMTQYF
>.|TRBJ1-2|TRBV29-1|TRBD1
TGCAGCGTAAGACAGGGAACCGGCTATGGCTACACCTTC
CSVRQGTGYGYTF
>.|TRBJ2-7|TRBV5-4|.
TGTGCCAGCAGCTTGGGCGGGGTATTAGGCTACGAGCAGTACTTC
CASSLGGVLGYEQYF
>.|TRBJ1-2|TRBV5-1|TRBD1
TGCGCCAGCAGCTTGGCCGGACAGGGATCAAAGGTGTATGGCTACACCTTC
CASSLAGQGSKVYGYTF
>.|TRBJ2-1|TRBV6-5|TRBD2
TGTGCCAGCAGTTACTCGATGGCTAGCGGGTACAATGAGCAGTTCTTC
CASSYSMASGYNEQFF
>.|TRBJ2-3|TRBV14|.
TGTGCCAGCAGCCATGATCTACGAAATACGCAGTATTTT
CASSHDLRNTQYF
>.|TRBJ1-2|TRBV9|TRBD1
TGTGCCAGCAGCCCTGGCGAAGGGGGCCTCTATGGCTACACCTTC
CASSPGEGGLYGYTF
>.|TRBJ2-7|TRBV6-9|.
TGTGCCAGCAGTTACAGGGGTAAGTACGAGCAGTACTTC
CASSYRGKYEQYF
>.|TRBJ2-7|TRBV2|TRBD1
TGTGCCAGCAGTGGCACCAAGACAGGGGTCACCTCCTACGAGCAGTACTTC
CASSGTKTGVTSYEQYF
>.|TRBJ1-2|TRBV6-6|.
TGTGCCAGCAGTTTTATAGCCCAGGGGCGAGGCTATGGCTACACCTTC
CASSFIAQGRGYGYTF
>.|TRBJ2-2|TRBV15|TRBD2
TGTGCCACCAGCACGCTAGCGGGGCCCGGGGAGCTGTTTTTT
CATSTLAGPGELFF
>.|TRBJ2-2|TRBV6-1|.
TGTGCCAGCAGTAGCCTCACGGGCACCGGGGAGCTGTTTTTT
CASSSLTGTGELFF